What follows are 5 T cell receptor beta chains derived from one specimen sequenced in a study of T cells in Graves' hyperthyroidism and ophthalmopathy. Amplification of TCR beta CDR3 regions was performed using RNA transcripts as template. Using the HTBI primer set, a first-round RT-PCR was run on the TCR CDR3. One entry per CDR3 protein, called by TCRdb with MiXCR from the multiplex PCR reads. The table has 450,000 to 650,000 distinct CDR3 sequences, roughly 20% seen once. Specimen: blood. The origin of the receptors is a young man with Graves' hyperthyroidism.

The chain joins TRBV12-3 or TRBV12-4 to TRBJ1-5; D remains unclear. The CDR3 runs to 15 residues. Trimming removed 4 bases from V and 2 bases from J, with 12 bases in between. The CDR3 bases are TGTGCCAGCAGTTACCTCAGGATTGGCAATCAGCCCCAGCATTTT. This translates into CASSYLRIGNQPQHF.

This clonotype occurred many times. V is TRBV20-1 and J is TRBJ1-2; D not certain. Deletions cut 0 bases from V and 2 bases from J, with 7 bases between. This CDR3 has 13 residues. Germline CDR1 and CDR2: DFQATT and SNEGSKA (reference sequence). This CDR3 reads CSARELPNYGYTF. The CDR3, as DNA: TGCAGTGCTAGAGAACTGCCCAACTATGGCTACACCTTC.

This clonotype was detected a few times. The genes are TRBV7-9 and TRBJ1-2; D gene uncertain. This CDR3 contains 14 residues. The V and J ends lost 3 bases and 2 bases respectively, with 10 bases between them. Germline CDR1 reads SEHNR; CDR2 reads FQNEAQ (reference sequence). This CDR3 is CASSFLTVNYGYTF. DNA of the CDR3: TGTGCCAGCAGCTTCCTGACCGTAAACTATGGCTACACCTTC.

This clonotype has a count of ten or more. The genes are TRBV2 and TRBJ2-7; possibly TRBD2 for D (6 bases). Trimming removed 8 bases at V and 2 bases at J, with 13 bases between. Germline loops: CDR1 SNHLY, CDR2 FYNNEI. This CDR3 region has 13 residues. The CDR3 reads CASGGGGPYEQYF. In DNA form, the CDR3 reads TGTGCCAGCGGGGGTGGAGGGCCCTACGAGCAGTACTTC.

The genes are TRBV12-3 or TRBV12-4 and TRBJ2-7; 12 positions agree with TRBD2. The CDR3 has 13 residues. J lost 7 bases, V lost 5 bases, and 3 bases had no gene match. The CDR3 DNA reads as TGTGCCAGCAGTAAAGGACTAGCGGGGGAGCAGTACTTC. Its translation is CASSKGLAGEQYF.